This T cell receptor beta chain was documented in a study of spatial heterogeneity in lung cancer. About the research overall: Compared with alpha-chain sequences, beta-chain sequences were consistently detected in greater numbers.

Time point indicated: sample taken at primary tumor resection. There were approximately 69 donors, all of them untreated patients with early-stage non-small cell lung cancer. On this clonotype: What it recognizes is unknown.

Study-wide results and caveats: How many expanded intratumoral alpha and beta TCRs were present tracked the tumor mutation count, which was a count of nonsynonymous mutations.

Trimming removed 2 bases from V and 8 bases from J, with 7 bases in between. The CDR3 is 12 amino acids. The germline V gene has CDR1 MNHNY and CDR2 SVGAGI (reference sequence). TCRdb recomputed calls from the 5' RACE reads with MiXCR, one row per CDR3 protein. The sample lists over 25,000 distinct CDR3 sequences, approximately 6.5% occurring once. The receptor was derived from a male donor with early-stage non-small cell lung cancer. The source was lung tumor tissue, collected at surgery. The chain couples TRBV6-6 to TRBJ2-1; tentatively, D is TRBD1 or TRBD2 (5 bases each). This chain's CDR3 is CASSYGGDEQFF. The CDR3 nucleotides are TGTGCCAGCAGTTACGGGGGAGATGAGCAGTTCTTC.